These 22 T cell receptor beta chains originate from one sample sequenced in a study of cytomegalovirus exposure and HLA in healthy donors (dated by TCRdb to 2016 to 2017). Libraries were prepared through the immunoSEQ multiplex PCR assay. For the multiplex PCR, a mixture combining 60 forward primers for TCR Vbeta segments and 13 reverse primers for TCR Jbeta segments was used. TCRdb mirrors the immuneACCESS table, restricted to in-frame sequences. Some clones are absent from its copies; in checked studies, under half trace to an unresolved V gene, and the reason for the others is unknown. The sample data list under 150,000 clones, and around 83% of these were observed just once. The biggest ten clones account for around 4.1% of the sample. Specimen: PBMCs. The receptors shown here come from a middle-aged man in good health and CMV-seropositive.

V and J are TRBV30 and TRBJ2-5, with a possible D match to TRBD1 (6 bases). TRBJ2-7 explains the end of the DNA better; the J call may be wrong. CDR1 and CDR2 from the germline V gene are GTSNPN and SVGIG (reference sequence). The CDR3 loop spans 14 amino acids. The CDR3: CAWQGTGLSYEQYF. CDR3 coding DNA: TGTGCCTGGCAGGGGACCGGACTCTCCTACGAGCAGTACTTC.

The gene calls are TRBV18 and TRBJ2-7; TRBD2 aligns across 12 bases. CDR3 length equals 17 residues. V lost 0 bases, J lost 8 bases, and 11 bases stayed unmatched. Germline loops: CDR1 KGHSH, CDR2 LQKENI. The CDR3 DNA sequence: TGTGCCAGCTCACCACCGGTATTACTAGCGGGAGGTACCCAGCAGTACTTC. Translating gives CASSPPVLLAGGTQQYF.

This chain links TRBV11-3 with TRBJ2-2; tentative D call: TRBD2 (6 bases). This CDR3 has 16 residues. Germline-derived CDR1 and CDR2 are SGHNT and YENEEA. Trimming took off 5 bases at V and 7 bases at J, with 20 bases between the two ends. CDR3 sequence reads: CASSRTAGRQDGELFF. In DNA form, the CDR3 reads TGTGCCAGCAGCCGGACCGCTGGGAGGCAGGACGGGGAGCTGTTTTTT.

The chain combines TRBV19 with TRBJ1-5; no clear D gene. The CDR3 sequence is 13 residues long. The V end was cut by 3 bases, the J end by 10 bases, with 13 bases between. In germline, CDR1 is LNHDA, CDR2 SQIVND (reference sequence). CDR3 coding DNA: TGTGCCAGTAGTATCGAGAGGCCTACTCCCCAGCATTTT. Protein product: CASSIERPTPQHF.

The V call is TRBV30, the J call TRBJ2-3; 8 bases line up with TRBD1. The CDR3 has 14 residues. V dropped 3 bases and J dropped 1; count of bases not matched to a gene: 3. Germline CDR1 reads GTSNPN; CDR2 reads SVGIG (reference sequence). Here the CDR3 reads CAWSSGGGTDTQYF. CDR3 nucleotides: TGTGCCTGGAGCTCAGGGGGCGGCACAGATACGCAGTATTTT. Full variable domain (missing parts from reference TRBV30 and TRBJ2-3): SQTIHQWPATLVQPVGSPLSLECTVEGTSNPNLYWYRQAAGRGLQLLFYSVGIGQISSEVPQNLSASRPQDRQFILSSKKLLLSDSGFYLCAWSSGGGTDTQYFGPGTRLTVL.

CDR3 bases: TGTGCCAGCAGCGAGACAGGGGGCAGAGAGACCCAGTACTTC. Protein: CASSETGGRETQYF. The J gene is TRBJ2-5, the V gene TRBV7-8; 10 bases agree with TRBD1. Trimming cost V 5 bases and J 4 bases; bases outside gene matches: 4. This CDR3 contains 14 residues. Looked up from germline, CDR1 is SGHVS and CDR2 is FQNEAQ.

The rearrangement links TRBV6-1 to TRBJ1-3, with 7 bases lining up with TRBD1. The J segment lost 0 bases and the V segment lost 4 bases, leaving 3 bases of the junction unmatched. The germline CDR1 and CDR2 sequences are MNHNS and SASEGT. This CDR3 contains 15 residues. CDR3 nucleotide sequence: TGTGCCAGCAGTGGTAACAGGGGCTCTGGAAACACCATATATTTT. Protein: CASSGNRGSGNTIYF.

The chain uses TRBV7-7 and TRBJ2-1; D is ambiguous. The CDR3 is 13 residues long. The V and J ends lost 1 base and 5 bases respectively, with 6 bases between them. Germline-derived CDR1 and CDR2 are SSHAT and FNYEAQ (reference sequence). Here the CDR3 reads CASSLGQDNEQFF. In DNA form, the CDR3 reads TGTGCCAGCAGCTTAGGGCAGGACAATGAGCAGTTCTTC.

The genes are TRBV9 and TRBJ2-5, with 10 nucleotides matching TRBD2. The CDR3 has 14 residues. J gave up 5 bases and V 7 bases, and 8 bases lay outside the gene matches. CDR1 is SGDLS, CDR2 YYNGEE, per germline. CDR3 nucleotides: TGTGCCAGCGCCGGGACTAGCGTTGAGGAGACCCAGTACTTC. Its protein product is CASAGTSVEETQYF.

The rearrangement uses TRBV28 and TRBJ1-1, with 7 bases lining up with TRBD1. The CDR3 is 14 residues long. CDR1 and CDR2 (germline): MDHEN, SYDVKM. V lost 6 bases and J lost 3; bases outside the gene matches: 7. The CDR3 DNA follows: TGTGCCAGCAGCCCCGGGACAGTGGACACTGAAGCTTTCTTT. Encoded protein: CASSPGTVDTEAFF.

The gene calls are TRBV5-1 and TRBJ2-1; 12 nucleotides agree with TRBD2. The CDR3 covers 15 residues. J lost 9 bases, V lost 4 bases, and 8 bases had no gene match. Germline V gene sequence: CDR1 SGHRS, CDR2 YFSETQ. The DNA of the CDR3 is TGCGCCAGCAGCAGACTAGCGGGAGATTTAAGTGAGCAGTTCTTC. It specifies CASSRLAGDLSEQFF.

The rearrangement links TRBV5-1 to TRBJ1-2; D gene ambiguous. Trimming left V 0 bases short and J 3 bases short, with 9 bases between. This CDR3 region has 14 residues. Germline assignment: CDR1 SGHRS and CDR2 YFSETQ. The CDR3 bases are TGCGCCAGCAGCTTGGTTGGCGCGGACTATGGCTACACCTTC. It yields the protein CASSLVGADYGYTF.

In regard to this clone: At the DNA level, this CDR3 is encoded by other sequences in the same sample as well. The V and J genes are TRBV13 and TRBJ2-7; 8 bases fit TRBD1. CDR1 and CDR2 from the germline V gene are PRHDT and FYEKMQ (reference sequence). The CDR3 loop spans 13 amino acids. With 3 bases clipped from V and 3 bases from J, the junction kept 1 base outside the gene matches. The DNA for the CDR3 is TGTGCCAGCAGCTTCGGACAGGGCTACGAGCAGTACTTC. This gives the protein CASSFGQGYEQYF.

The rearrangement joins TRBV28 to TRBJ1-4; unclear D gene. CDR1 is MDHEN, CDR2 SYDVKM, per germline. CDR3 length: 16 amino acids. V lost 6 bases, J lost 0 bases, and 14 bases lay in between. The CDR3 DNA reads TGTGCCAGCAGCGGGTTGACGGCAACAACTAATGAAAAACTGTTTTTT. It codes for CASSGLTATTNEKLFF.

This sequence joins TRBV2 and TRBJ1-5; D call uncertain. The germline gives CDR1 SNHLY, CDR2 FYNNEI. Trimming took 2 bases from V and 0 from J, leaving 8 bases between them. The CDR3 totals 15 residues. The CDR3 here is CASSESGISNQPQHF. CDR3 DNA sequence: TGTGCCAGCAGTGAATCCGGGATTAGCAATCAGCCCCAGCATTTT.

Points on this clone: Other DNA sequences within the sample encode an identical CDR3. The chain recombines TRBV7-2 with TRBJ1-5; D is unresolved. In germline, CDR1 is SGHTA, CDR2 FQGNSA. This CDR3 is 12 amino acids long. V was pared by 3 bases and J by 4 bases, with 4 bases between. The CDR3 nucleotides read TGTGCCAGCAGCTTTCGGAATCAGCCCCAGCATTTT. As protein: CASSFRNQPQHF.

This chain connects TRBV5-1 to TRBJ2-2; perhaps TRBD2 as D (7 bases). This CDR3 region has 15 residues. Germline V CDR1 and CDR2: SGHRS, YFSETQ. Between the trimmed V and J ends, which lost 7 bases and 2 bases, there was a span of 15 bases. For the CDR3, the DNA is TGCGCCAGCTCCCTAAGGGGGGGTAACACCGGGGAGCTGTTTTTT. Its protein product is CASSLRGGNTGELFF.

This clone showed up just once. The rearrangement joins TRBV2 to TRBJ2-7, with 9 positions matching TRBD1. The junction had 5 bases not matched to a gene; V was cut back by 7 bases and J by 1 base. The length of the CDR3 is 14 residues. CDR1 and CDR2 from the germline V gene are SNHLY and FYNNEI. The chain's CDR3 is CASKDRGQSYEQYF. CDR3 nucleotides: TGTGCCAGCAAGGACAGGGGACAGTCCTACGAGCAGTACTTC.

The table lists this clone with a few counts. The chain couples TRBV7-9 to TRBJ2-7; 9 positions match TRBD2. The ends lost 0 bases at V and 2 bases at J; junction bases unmatched: 5. Germline-derived CDR1 and CDR2 are SEHNR and FQNEAQ (reference sequence). The CDR3 totals 16 residues. The CDR3 DNA reads as TGTGCCAGCAGCTTAGCGCGCGGGGGGGAACCCTACGAGCAGTACTTC. Residues: CASSLARGGEPYEQYF.

V and J are TRBV19 and TRBJ1-1, with 11 positions matching TRBD1. The length of the CDR3 is 18 residues. V lost 6 bases, J lost 0 bases, and 12 bases stayed unmatched. Germline lookup yields CDR1 LNHDA and CDR2 SQIVND (reference sequence). The CDR3 region has the DNA TGTGCCAGTAGATTGCTCGGGACAGGGGGAAAAATGAACACTGAAGCTTTCTTT. Amino acids: CASRLLGTGGKMNTEAFF.

The V gene is TRBV27, the J gene TRBJ1-5; D not resolved. CDR3 length equals 14 residues. Trimming took 5 bases from V and 0 from J, leaving 8 bases between them. CDR1 and CDR2 (germline): MNHEY, SMNVEV (reference sequence). The CDR3 region is CASSVGSSNQPQHF. The CDR3 nucleotides are TGTGCCAGCAGTGTCGGGAGTAGCAATCAGCCCCAGCATTTT.

This sequence joins TRBV9 and TRBJ2-2, with a tentative D call TRBD1 (6 bases). The V and J ends lost 7 bases and 0 bases respectively, with 10 bases between them. Germline loops: CDR1 SGDLS, CDR2 YYNGEE. The CDR3 sequence is 14 residues long. CDR3 in DNA: TGTGCCAGCGGGGGACACGCGAACACCGGGGAGCTGTTTTTT. Its protein is CASGGHANTGELFF.